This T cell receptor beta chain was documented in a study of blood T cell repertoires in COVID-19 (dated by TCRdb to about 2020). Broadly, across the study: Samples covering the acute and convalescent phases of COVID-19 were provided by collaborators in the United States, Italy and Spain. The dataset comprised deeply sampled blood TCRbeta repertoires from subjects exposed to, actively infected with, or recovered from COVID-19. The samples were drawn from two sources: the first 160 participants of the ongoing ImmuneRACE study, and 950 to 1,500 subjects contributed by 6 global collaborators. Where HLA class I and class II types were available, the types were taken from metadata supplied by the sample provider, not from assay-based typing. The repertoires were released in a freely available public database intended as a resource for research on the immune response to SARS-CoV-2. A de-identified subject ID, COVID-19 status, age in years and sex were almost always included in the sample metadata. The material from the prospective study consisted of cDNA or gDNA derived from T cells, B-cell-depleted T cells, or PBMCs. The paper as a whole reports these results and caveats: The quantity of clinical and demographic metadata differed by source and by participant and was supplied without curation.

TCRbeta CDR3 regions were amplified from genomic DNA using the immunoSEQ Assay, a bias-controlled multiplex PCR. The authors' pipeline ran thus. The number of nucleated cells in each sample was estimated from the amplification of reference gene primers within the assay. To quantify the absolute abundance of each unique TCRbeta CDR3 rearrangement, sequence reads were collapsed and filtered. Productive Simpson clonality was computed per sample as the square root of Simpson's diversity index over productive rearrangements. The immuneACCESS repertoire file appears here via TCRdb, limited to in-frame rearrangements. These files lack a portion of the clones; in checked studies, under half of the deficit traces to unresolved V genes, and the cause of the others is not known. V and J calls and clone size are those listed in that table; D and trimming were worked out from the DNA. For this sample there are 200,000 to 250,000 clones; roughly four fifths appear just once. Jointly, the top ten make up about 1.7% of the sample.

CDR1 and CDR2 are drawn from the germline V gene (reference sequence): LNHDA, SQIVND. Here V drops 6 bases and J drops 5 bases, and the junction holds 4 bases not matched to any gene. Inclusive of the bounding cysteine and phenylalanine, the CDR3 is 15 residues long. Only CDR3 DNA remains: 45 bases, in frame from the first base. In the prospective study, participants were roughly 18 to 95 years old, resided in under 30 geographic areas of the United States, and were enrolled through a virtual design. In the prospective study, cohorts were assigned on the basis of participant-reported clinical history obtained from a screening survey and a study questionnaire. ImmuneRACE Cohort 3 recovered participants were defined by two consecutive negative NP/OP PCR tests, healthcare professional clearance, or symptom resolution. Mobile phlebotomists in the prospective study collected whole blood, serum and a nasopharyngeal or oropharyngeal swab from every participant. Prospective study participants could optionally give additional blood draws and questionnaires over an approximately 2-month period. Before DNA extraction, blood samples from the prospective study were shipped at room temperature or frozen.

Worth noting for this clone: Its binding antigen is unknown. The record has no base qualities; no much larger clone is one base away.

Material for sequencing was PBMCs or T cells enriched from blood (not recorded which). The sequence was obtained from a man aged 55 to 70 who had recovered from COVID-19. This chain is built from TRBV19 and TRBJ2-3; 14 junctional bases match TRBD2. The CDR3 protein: CASSLGLAGGDTQYF. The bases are TGTGCCAGTAGCCTTGGACTAGCGGGGGGAGATACGCAGTATTTT.